This T cell receptor (beta chain) comes out of a study of technical replicates of blood from four donors. Assay: immunoSEQ multiplex PCR; the TCRdb copy retains only in-frame clones and omits some. The table has tens of thousands of clones, almost 96% seen once. CDR1 LGHNA and CDR2 YSLEER come from the germline V gene. The CDR3 runs to 16 residues. V shed 1 base, J shed 4 bases, and the junction held 8 bases outside the gene matches. This clone was observed once. Specimen: T cells isolated from PBMCs. This sequence originates from a human donor in good health. The V and J genes are TRBV4-3 and TRBJ2-3; 7 nucleotides match TRBD2. This CDR3 is CASSQVGGGNADTQYF. In nucleotides, the CDR3 is TGCGCCAGCAGCCAAGTCGGGGGAGGGAACGCAGATACGCAGTATTTT.